This T cell receptor (beta chain) was identified in a study of cytomegalovirus exposure and HLA in healthy donors. Both 60 Vbeta primers and 13 Jbeta primers went into the PCR. Clones were read by immunoSEQ multiplex PCR, and TCRdb kept only the in-frame ones, dropping some. The sample holds 100,000 to 150,000 clones, around 78% seen once. General study points: The study had only CMV serostatus as immune exposure information. A highly shared variant cluster was judged a likely technical artifact. Specificity of a few CMV-associated chains for CMV antigens was verified in vitro.

Donors sampled were nominally healthy, though unrecorded immune exposures were likely. Remarks on this clone: Its antigen is still unknown.

The junction had 11 bases not matched to a gene; V was cut back by 2 bases and J by 0 bases. Germline values: CDR1 SEHNR, CDR2 FQNEAQ (reference sequence). CDR3 length: 19 residues. The gene calls are TRBV7-9 and TRBJ1-5; 9 bases match TRBD1. The receptor was derived from a woman aged 40 to 50 in good health and CMV-seronegative. The sample taken for sequencing was PBMCs. This CDR3 is CASSLRGRDRVSSNQPQHF. The CDR3 coding sequence is TGTGCCAGCAGCTTAAGGGGCCGGGACAGGGTAAGTAGCAATCAGCCCCAGCATTTT.